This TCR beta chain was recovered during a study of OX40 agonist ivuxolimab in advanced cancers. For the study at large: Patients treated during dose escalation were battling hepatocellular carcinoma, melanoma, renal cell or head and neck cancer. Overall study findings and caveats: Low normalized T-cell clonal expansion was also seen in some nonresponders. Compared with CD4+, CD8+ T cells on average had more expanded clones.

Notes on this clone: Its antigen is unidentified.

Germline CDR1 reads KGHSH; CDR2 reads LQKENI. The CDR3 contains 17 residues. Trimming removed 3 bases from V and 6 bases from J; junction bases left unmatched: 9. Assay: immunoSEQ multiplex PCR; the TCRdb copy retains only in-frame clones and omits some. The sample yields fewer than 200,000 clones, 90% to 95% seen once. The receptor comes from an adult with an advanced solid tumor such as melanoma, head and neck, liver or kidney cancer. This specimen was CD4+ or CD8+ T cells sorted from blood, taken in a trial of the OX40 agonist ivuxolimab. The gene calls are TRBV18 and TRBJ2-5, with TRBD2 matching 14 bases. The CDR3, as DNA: TGTGCCAGCTCACCCTCACCGGGACTAGCGGGAGTAAAGACCCAGTACTTC. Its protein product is CASSPSPGLAGVKTQYF. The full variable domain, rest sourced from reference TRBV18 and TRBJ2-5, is NAGVMQNPRHLVRRRGQEARLRCSPMKGHSHVYWYRQLPEEGLKFMVYLQKENIIDESGMPKERFSAEFPKEGPSILRIQQVVRGDSAAYFCASSPSPGLAGVKTQYFGPGTRLLVL.